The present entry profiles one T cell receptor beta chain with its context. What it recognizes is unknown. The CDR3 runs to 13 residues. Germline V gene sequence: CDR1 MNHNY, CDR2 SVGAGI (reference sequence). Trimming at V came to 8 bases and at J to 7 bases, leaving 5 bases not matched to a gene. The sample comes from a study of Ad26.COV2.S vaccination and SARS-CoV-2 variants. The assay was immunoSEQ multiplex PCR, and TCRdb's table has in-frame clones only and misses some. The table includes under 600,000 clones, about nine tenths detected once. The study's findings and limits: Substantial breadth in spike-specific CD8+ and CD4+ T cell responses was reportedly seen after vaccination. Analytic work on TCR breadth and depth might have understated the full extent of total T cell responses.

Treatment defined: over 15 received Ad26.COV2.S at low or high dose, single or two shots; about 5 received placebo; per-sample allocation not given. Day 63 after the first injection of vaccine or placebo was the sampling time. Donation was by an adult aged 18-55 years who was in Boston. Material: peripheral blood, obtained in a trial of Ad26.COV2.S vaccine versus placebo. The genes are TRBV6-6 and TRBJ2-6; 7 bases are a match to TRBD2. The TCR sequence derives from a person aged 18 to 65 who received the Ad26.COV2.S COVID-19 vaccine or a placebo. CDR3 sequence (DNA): TGTGCCAGCCTTGGGGGGGGTGCCAACGTCCTGACTTTC. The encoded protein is CASLGGGANVLTF.